Each of the 3 T cell receptor beta chains below was sequenced from the same sample in a study of shared clonotypes between healthy human individuals. The naive CD8 subset, CD45RO-negative cells positively selected for CCR7, excluded terminally differentiated effector memory CD45RA+ cells. Method: immunoSEQ multiplex PCR; TCRdb's copy keeps in-frame clones and lacks some. The top ten hold 0.3% of the sample, which has roughly 600,000 clones, roughly 98% seen once. Sequenced input: naive CD8+ T cells sorted from blood. These receptors originate from a man aged 30 to 45 in good health.

The chain employs TRBV7-9 and TRBJ2-2; D remains ambiguous. Trimming removed 8 bases from V and 7 bases from J, with 17 bases in between. The length of the CDR3 is 14 residues. Germline V lookup: CDR1 SEHNR, CDR2 FQNEAQ (reference sequence). The CDR3 here is CASSSGPALGELFF. CDR3 coding DNA: TGTGCCAGCTCCTCCGGGCCGGCCCTCGGGGAGCTGTTTTTT.

This clone has a handful of counts. This sample also contains other DNA sequences that code for the same CDR3. The J gene is TRBJ1-5, the V gene TRBV4-1; D gene ambiguous. Deletions cut 1 base from V and 2 bases from J, with 3 bases between. The CDR3 has 13 residues. The germline V gene encodes CDR1 MGHRA and CDR2 YSYEKL. The CDR3 nucleotides are TGCGCCAGCAGCCAAGTGGGCAATCAGCCCCAGCATTTT. This translates into CASSQVGNQPQHF.

To note about this clone: A read error may account for a junction end that differs from germline. CDR3 coding DNA: TGCAGTGCTAGAGTCTCCAACGAGCAGTACTTC. Encoded protein: CSARVSNEQYF. V is TRBV20-1 and J is TRBJ2-7; D call uncertain. Germline V gene sequence: CDR1 DFQATT, CDR2 SNEGSKA (reference sequence). This CDR3 region has 11 residues.